Each of the 19 T cell receptor beta chains below was sequenced from the same sample in a study of T cell responses to AZD1222 COVID-19 vaccine. Sequenced by immunoSEQ multiplex PCR; TCRdb stores in-frame clones only, minus some. Of roughly 100,000 clones listed, 75% to 95% are singletons. This material consisted of peripheral blood, taken on day 0 of AZD1222 vaccination. The receptors were gathered from an adult in good health.

The V call is TRBV12-3 or TRBV12-4, the J call TRBJ1-2; D unresolved. This CDR3 has 13 amino acids. Deletions cut 5 bases from V and 5 bases from J, with 12 bases between. The CDR3 DNA sequence: TGTGCCAGCAGTCCGACTTCTCGGTATGGCTACACCTTC. It is translated as CASSPTSRYGYTF.

The chain joins TRBV14 to TRBJ2-7; the D gene is possibly TRBD2 (5 bases). This CDR3 is built from 15 residues. V lost 1 base to trimming and J lost 4 bases, with 14 bases between them. Germline V gene data show CDR1 as SGHDN and CDR2 as FVKESK. The DNA for the CDR3 is TGTGCCAGCAGCCAAGGGACTGGACGGGGTTACGAGCAGTACTTC. Translation gives CASSQGTGRGYEQYF.

This chain joins TRBV5-4 and TRBJ2-3; possibly TRBD2 for D (5 bases). This CDR3 region has 15 residues. V was clipped by 1 base and J by 3 bases, with 12 bases between them. CDR1 and CDR2 from the germline V gene are SGHNT and YYREEE (reference sequence). The CDR3 sequence is CASSLRGTGTDTQYF. The CDR3, as DNA: TGTGCCAGCAGCTTGCGGGGTACTGGGACAGATACGCAGTATTTT.

The chain recombines TRBV9 with TRBJ2-3; 8 bases agree with TRBD2. This CDR3 region has 16 residues. Germline values: CDR1 SGDLS, CDR2 YYNGEE. Trimming took 0 bases from V and 5 from J; bases not matched to a gene: 8. The CDR3 protein is CASSVAPSGSKDTQYF. For the CDR3, the DNA is TGTGCCAGCAGCGTAGCTCCTAGCGGGTCCAAAGATACGCAGTATTTT.

The chain recombines TRBV9 with TRBJ2-7, with 14 positions matching TRBD2. Trimming at V came to 3 bases and at J to 3 bases, leaving 5 bases not matched to a gene. Germline V lookup: CDR1 SGDLS, CDR2 YYNGEE. This CDR3 contains 16 residues. Here the CDR3 reads CASSAGTSGRIYEQYF. The CDR3 region has the DNA TGTGCCAGCAGCGCGGGGACTAGCGGGAGAATCTACGAGCAGTACTTC.

V gene TRBV28 combines with J gene TRBJ1-1; possible D gene TRBD1, 5 bases. The V gene lost 8 bases and the J gene lost 6 bases, with 16 bases spanning the gap. CDR1 and CDR2 (germline): MDHEN, SYDVKM. This CDR3 region has 13 residues. In nucleotides, the CDR3 is TGTGCCAGCCGCGGGGGATCGCGGTCTGAAGCTTTCTTT. This encodes CASRGGSRSEAFF. The full variable domain, in which reference TRBV28 and TRBJ1-1 provide the parts outside the CDR3, is DVKVTQSSRYLVKRTGEKVFLECVQDMDHENMFWYRQDPGLGLRLIYFSYDVKMKEKGDIPEGYSVSREKKERFSLILESASTNQTSMYLCASRGGSRSEAFFGQGTRLTVV.

The gene calls are TRBV27 and TRBJ1-1; D possibly corresponds to TRBD1 (5 bases). Germline V gives CDR1 MNHEY, CDR2 SMNVEV (reference sequence). The V end lost 8 bases, the J end lost 1 base, and 17 bases lay between the germline ends. This CDR3 spans 15 amino acids. As DNA, the CDR3 is TGTGCCAGCTTTGGGGACCGATTCCCGAACACTGAAGCTTTCTTT. Translated: CASFGDRFPNTEAFF.

The chain recombines TRBV6-5 with TRBJ2-7; 7 positions match TRBD1. Looked up from germline, CDR1 is MNHEY and CDR2 is SVGAGI. The CDR3 spans 13 residues. J was trimmed by 2 bases and V by 5 bases; bases with no gene match: 3. The CDR3 sequence is CASSRTGPYEQYF. CDR3 in DNA: TGTGCCAGCAGTCGGACAGGACCCTACGAGCAGTACTTC.

The V gene is TRBV4-1, the J gene TRBJ1-3, with 7 bases identical to TRBD1. The trim removed 1 base at V and 2 bases at J, leaving 5 bases unmatched. CDR3 length: 16 amino acids. Germline CDR1 reads MGHRA; CDR2 reads YSYEKL. For the CDR3, the DNA is TGCGCCAGCAGCCAAGGGAAGGGGGCGACTGGAAACACCATATATTTT. Amino acids: CASSQGKGATGNTIYF.

The chain uses TRBV19 and TRBJ1-1; D call uncertain. Germline V gives CDR1 LNHDA, CDR2 SQIVND (reference sequence). The V and J ends lost 5 bases and 7 bases respectively, with 14 bases between them. The CDR3 sequence is 13 residues long. The CDR3 bases are TGTGCCAGTAGTGTTACTGATAGTAGTGAAGCTTTCTTT. It is translated as CASSVTDSSEAFF.

The chain carries TRBV9 and TRBJ1-1; 7 bases agree with TRBD1. The CDR3 totals 13 residues. The germline V gene has CDR1 SGDLS and CDR2 YYNGEE. V was clipped by 2 bases and J by 4 bases; unmatched bases: 2. The CDR3 here is CASSVQGGTEAFF. DNA for the CDR3: TGTGCCAGCAGCGTTCAGGGGGGCACTGAAGCTTTCTTT.

The chain recombines TRBV28 with TRBJ1-2, with a tentative D call TRBD1 (5 bases). The V end was cut by 5 bases, the J end by 2 bases, with 18 bases between. The CDR3 consists of 16 residues. The germline gives CDR1 MDHEN, CDR2 SYDVKM. CDR3 coding DNA: TGTGCCAGCAGTCCCCTCCGGGGGTTAGGAAACTATGGCTACACCTTC. Translating gives CASSPLRGLGNYGYTF.

The CDR3 spells CASSPQAVGQPQHF. CDR3 in DNA: TGTGCCAGCAGCCCCCAAGCGGTGGGGCAGCCCCAGCATTTT. The chain uses TRBV7-2 and TRBJ1-5, with no clear D. The CDR3 spans 14 residues. CDR1 is SGHTA and CDR2 is FQGNSA in the germline V gene. Between the trimmed V and J ends, which lost 5 bases and 7 bases, there was a span of 15 bases.

The V and J genes are TRBV28 and TRBJ1-5, with 9 bases lining up with TRBD1. J gave up 3 bases and V 7 bases, and 4 bases lay outside the gene matches. CDR3 size: 14 residues. Germline V gene sequence: CDR1 MDHEN, CDR2 SYDVKM. CDR3: CASTGQGFNQPQHF. CDR3 nucleotide sequence: TGTGCCAGCACGGGACAGGGATTCAATCAGCCCCAGCATTTT.

The V and J genes are TRBV7-2 and TRBJ1-1, with D tentatively TRBD1 (6 bases). The CDR3 consists of 13 residues. V dropped 8 bases and J dropped 6 bases, with 16 bases sitting between them. The germline V gene has CDR1 SGHTA and CDR2 FQGNSA. CDR3 region: CASRLSGGSEAFF. For the CDR3, the DNA is TGTGCCAGCCGATTGAGTGGGGGCTCTGAAGCTTTCTTT.

The rearrangement joins TRBV7-2 to TRBJ2-2; D may be TRBD1 (7 bases). CDR3 size: 16 residues. Trimming took off 5 bases at V and 0 bases at J, with 13 bases between the two ends. Germline V lookup: CDR1 SGHTA, CDR2 FQGNSA. The CDR3 sequence is CASSHGGTANTGELFF. CDR3 DNA: TGTGCCAGCAGCCATGGGGGGACAGCGAACACCGGGGAGCTGTTTTTT.

V usage is TRBV10-3 and J usage is TRBJ2-7; 9 bases align to TRBD2. The junction had 10 bases not matched to a gene; V was cut back by 2 bases and J by 5 bases. The CDR3 runs to 16 residues. Germline V gene lookup returns CDR1 ENHRY and CDR2 SYGVKD. The CDR3 coding sequence is TGTGCCATCAGTGAGAGGGCGGGAGGGCCCCGTGACGAGCAGTACTTC. It is translated as CAISERAGGPRDEQYF.

The chain links TRBV6-6 to TRBJ2-7; TRBD2 matches at 11 bases. After removal of 5 bases from V and 4 bases from J, the junction contained 7 bases not matched to a gene. The length of the CDR3 is 15 residues. Per germline, CDR1 MNHNY and CDR2 SVGAGI (reference sequence). The CDR3 nucleotides read TGTGCCAGCAGTAACGTAGCGGGAGGGCGTTACGAGCAGTACTTC. This translates into CASSNVAGGRYEQYF.

The CDR3 is CASSPRTEAYEQYF. The CDR3, as DNA: TGTGCCAGCAGCCCCCGGACGGAGGCCTACGAGCAGTACTTC. The chain couples TRBV9 to TRBJ2-7; D is perhaps TRBD2 (5 bases). The germline V gene has CDR1 SGDLS and CDR2 YYNGEE. Trimming took 4 bases from V and 2 from J, leaving 13 bases between them. This CDR3 contains 14 residues.